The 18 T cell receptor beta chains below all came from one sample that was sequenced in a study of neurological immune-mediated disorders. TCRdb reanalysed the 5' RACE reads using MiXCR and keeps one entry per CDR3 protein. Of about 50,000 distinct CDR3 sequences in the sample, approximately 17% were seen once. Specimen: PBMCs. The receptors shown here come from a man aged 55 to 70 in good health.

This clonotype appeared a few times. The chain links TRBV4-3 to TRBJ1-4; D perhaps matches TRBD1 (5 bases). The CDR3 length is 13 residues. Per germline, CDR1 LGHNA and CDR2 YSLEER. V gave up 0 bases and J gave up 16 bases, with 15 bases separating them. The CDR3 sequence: CASSQDREQVPFF. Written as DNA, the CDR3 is TGCGCCAGCAGCCAAGATAGGGAACAGGTCCCGTTTTTT.

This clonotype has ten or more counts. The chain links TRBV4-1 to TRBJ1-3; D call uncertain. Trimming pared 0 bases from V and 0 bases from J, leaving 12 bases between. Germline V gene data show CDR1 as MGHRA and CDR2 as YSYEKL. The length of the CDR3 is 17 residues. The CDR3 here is CASSQDFGRVSGNTIYF. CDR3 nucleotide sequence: TGCGCCAGCAGCCAAGATTTCGGCCGCGTCTCTGGAAACACCATATATTTT.

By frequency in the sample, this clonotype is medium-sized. The chain's CDR3 is CSAHQGEGETQYF. The CDR3 coding sequence is TGCAGTGCCCACCAGGGGGAGGGAGAGACCCAGTACTTC. The rearrangement uses TRBV20-1 and TRBJ2-5; the D call may be TRBD1 or TRBD2 (7 bases each). This CDR3 is built from 13 residues. Deletions cut 6 bases from V and 4 bases from J, with 15 bases between. Germline V lookup: CDR1 DFQATT, CDR2 SNEGSKA (reference sequence).

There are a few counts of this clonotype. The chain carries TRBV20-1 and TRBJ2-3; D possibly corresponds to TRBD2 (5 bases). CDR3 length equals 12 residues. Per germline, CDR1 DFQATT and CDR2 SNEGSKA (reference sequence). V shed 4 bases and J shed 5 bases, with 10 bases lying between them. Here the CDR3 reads CSANSGLDTQYF. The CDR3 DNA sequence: TGCAGTGCTAATTCCGGACTAGATACGCAGTATTTT.

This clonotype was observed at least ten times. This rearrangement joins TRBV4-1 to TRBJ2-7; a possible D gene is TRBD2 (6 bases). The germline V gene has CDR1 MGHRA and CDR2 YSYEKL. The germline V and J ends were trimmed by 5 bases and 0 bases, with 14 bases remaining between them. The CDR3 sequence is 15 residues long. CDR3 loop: CASSVSGYSSYEQYF. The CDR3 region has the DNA TGCGCCAGCAGCGTGAGCGGGTACAGCTCCTACGAGCAGTACTTC.

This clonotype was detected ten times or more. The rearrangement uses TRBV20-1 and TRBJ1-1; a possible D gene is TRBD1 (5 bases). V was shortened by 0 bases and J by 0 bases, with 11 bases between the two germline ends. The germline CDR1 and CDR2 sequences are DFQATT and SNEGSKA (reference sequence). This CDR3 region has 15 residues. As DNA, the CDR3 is TGCAGTGCTAGAGATCCAAGGGGTCTGAACACTGAAGCTTTCTTT. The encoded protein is CSARDPRGLNTEAFF.

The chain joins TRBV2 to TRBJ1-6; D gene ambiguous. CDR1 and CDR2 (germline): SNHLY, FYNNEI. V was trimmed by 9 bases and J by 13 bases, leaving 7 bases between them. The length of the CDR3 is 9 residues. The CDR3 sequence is CASGRPLHF. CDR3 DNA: TGTGCCAGTGGACGCCCCCTCCACTTT.

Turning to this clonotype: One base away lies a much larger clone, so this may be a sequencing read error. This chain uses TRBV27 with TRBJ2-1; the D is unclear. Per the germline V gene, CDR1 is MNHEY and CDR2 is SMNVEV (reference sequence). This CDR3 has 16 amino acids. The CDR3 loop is CTSSLHYVPSYNEQFF. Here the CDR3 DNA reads TGTACCAGCAGTCTTCATTATGTCCCCTCCTACAATGAGCAGTTCTTC.

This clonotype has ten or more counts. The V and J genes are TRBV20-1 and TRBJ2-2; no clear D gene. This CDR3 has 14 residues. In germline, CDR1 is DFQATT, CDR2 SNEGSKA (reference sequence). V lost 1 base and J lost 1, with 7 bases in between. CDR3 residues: CSARGERNTGELFF. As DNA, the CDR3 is TGCAGTGCTAGAGGAGAAAGGAACACCGGGGAGCTGTTTTTT.

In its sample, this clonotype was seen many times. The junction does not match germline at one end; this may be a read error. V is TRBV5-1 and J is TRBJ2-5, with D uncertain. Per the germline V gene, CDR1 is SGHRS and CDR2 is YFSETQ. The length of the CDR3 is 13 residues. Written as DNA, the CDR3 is TGCGCCAACAGCTTGGCCAAGGAAGAGACCCAGTACTTC. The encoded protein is CANSLAKEETQYF.

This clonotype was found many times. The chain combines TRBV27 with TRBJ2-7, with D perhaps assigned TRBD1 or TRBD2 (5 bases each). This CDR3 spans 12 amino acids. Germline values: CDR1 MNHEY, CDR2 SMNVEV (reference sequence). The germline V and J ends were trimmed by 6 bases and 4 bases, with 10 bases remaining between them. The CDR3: CASSRGGYEQYF. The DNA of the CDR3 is TGTGCCAGCAGCCGGGGCGGGTACGAGCAGTACTTC.

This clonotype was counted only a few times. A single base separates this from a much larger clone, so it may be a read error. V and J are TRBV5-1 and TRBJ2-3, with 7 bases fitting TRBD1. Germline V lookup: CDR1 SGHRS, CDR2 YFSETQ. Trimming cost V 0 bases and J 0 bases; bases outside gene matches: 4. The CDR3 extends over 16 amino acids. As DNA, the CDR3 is TGCGCCAGCAGCTTGGAGGACAGGCATAGCACAGATACGCAGTATTTT. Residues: CASSLEDRHSTDTQYF.

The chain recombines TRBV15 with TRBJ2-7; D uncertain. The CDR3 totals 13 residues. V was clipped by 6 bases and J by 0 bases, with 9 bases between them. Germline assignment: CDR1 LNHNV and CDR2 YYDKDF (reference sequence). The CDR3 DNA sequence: TGTGCCACCAGTGACTTTAGCTCCTACGAGCAGTACTTC. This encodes CATSDFSSYEQYF.

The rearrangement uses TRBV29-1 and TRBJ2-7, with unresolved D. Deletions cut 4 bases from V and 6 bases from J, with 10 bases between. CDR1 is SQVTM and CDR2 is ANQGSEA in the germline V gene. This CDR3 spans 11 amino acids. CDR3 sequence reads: CSVGSLREQYF. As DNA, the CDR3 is TGCAGCGTTGGATCCCTCCGCGAGCAGTACTTC.

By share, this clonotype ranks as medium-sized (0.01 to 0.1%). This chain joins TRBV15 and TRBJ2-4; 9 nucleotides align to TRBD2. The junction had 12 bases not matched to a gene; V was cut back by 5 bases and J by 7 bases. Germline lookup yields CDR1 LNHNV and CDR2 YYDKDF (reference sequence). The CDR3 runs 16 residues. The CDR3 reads CATSVDSGRGGNIQYF. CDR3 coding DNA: TGTGCCACCAGCGTTGATAGCGGGAGAGGTGGCAACATTCAGTACTTC.

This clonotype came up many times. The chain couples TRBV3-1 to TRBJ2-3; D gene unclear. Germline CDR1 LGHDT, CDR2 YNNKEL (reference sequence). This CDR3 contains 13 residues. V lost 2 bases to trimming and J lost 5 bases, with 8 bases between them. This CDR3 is CASSQLFRDTQYF. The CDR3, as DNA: TGTGCCAGCAGCCAATTATTTAGAGATACGCAGTATTTT.

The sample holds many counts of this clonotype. The CDR3 spells CSVEARTGPPRGEQFF. DNA of the CDR3: TGCAGCGTTGAAGCTCGGACAGGTCCACCTAGGGGTGAGCAGTTCTTC. This rearrangement joins TRBV29-1 to TRBJ2-1; 7 nucleotides align to TRBD1. The CDR3 runs 16 residues. With V trimmed by 1 base and J by 9 bases, 15 bases remained unmatched. The germline V gene has CDR1 SQVTM and CDR2 ANQGSEA.

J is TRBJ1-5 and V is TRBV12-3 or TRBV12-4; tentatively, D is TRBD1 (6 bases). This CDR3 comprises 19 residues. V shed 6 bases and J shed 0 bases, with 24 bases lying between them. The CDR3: CASSRSGTSQSDSNQPQHF. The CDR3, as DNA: TGTGCCAGCAGCCGAAGCGGGACATCTCAGAGTGATAGCAATCAGCCCCAGCATTTT.